The table lists the clone carrying this TCR beta chain with a count of one. This specimen belongs to a study of Ad26.COV2.S vaccination and SARS-CoV-2 variants. Overall study: Donor got 5x10^10 or 1x10^11 viral particles of Ad26.COV2.S.

The data were produced by immunoSEQ multiplex PCR, yet TCRdb's version contains in-frame clones alone and is incomplete. The sample has more than 300,000 clones, around four fifths seen once. As to treatment: around 19 received Ad26.COV2.S at low or high dose, single or two shots; several received placebo; per-sample allocation not given. Sampling occurred on day 63 after the first vaccine or placebo injection. Wuhan-strain spike was delivered by a replication-incompetent Ad26 vector. This CDR3 region has 14 residues. Trimming pared 1 base from V and 0 bases from J, leaving 7 bases between. From germline, CDR1 is MNHNY and CDR2 SVGAGI (reference sequence).

The V and J genes are TRBV6-6 and TRBJ2-7; D is undetermined. The specimen comprised peripheral blood, sampled in a trial of Ad26.COV2.S vaccine versus placebo. The TCR sequence derives from a person aged 18-65 years who received the Ad26.COV2.S COVID-19 vaccine or a placebo. DNA for the CDR3: TGTGCCAGCAGTTACTTTACCCCCTCCTACGAGCAGTACTTC. Protein: CASSYFTPSYEQYF.